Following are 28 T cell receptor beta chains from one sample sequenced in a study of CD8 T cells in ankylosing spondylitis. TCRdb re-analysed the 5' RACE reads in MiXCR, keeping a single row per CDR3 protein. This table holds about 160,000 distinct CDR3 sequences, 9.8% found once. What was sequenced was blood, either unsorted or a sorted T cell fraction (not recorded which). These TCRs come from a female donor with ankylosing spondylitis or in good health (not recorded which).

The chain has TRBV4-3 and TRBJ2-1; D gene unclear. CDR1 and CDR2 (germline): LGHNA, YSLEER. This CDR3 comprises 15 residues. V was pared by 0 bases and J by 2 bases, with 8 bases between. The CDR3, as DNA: TGCGCCAGCAGCCAAGACCGGCAGCCCTACAATGAGCAGTTCTTC. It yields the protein CASSQDRQPYNEQFF.

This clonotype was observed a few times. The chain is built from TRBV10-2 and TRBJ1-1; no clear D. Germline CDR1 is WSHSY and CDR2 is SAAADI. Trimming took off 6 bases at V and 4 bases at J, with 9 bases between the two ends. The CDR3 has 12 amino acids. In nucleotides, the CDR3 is TGCGCCAGCAGCACAAAAGTCACTGAAGCTTTCTTT. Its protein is CASSTKVTEAFF.

CDR3 DNA sequence: TGCGCCAGCAGCCTGGGACAGGATACGCAGTATTTT. Protein sequence: CASSLGQDTQYF. The chain carries TRBV4-1 and TRBJ2-3, with TRBD1 matching 7 bases. The ends lost 4 bases at V and 6 bases at J; junction bases unmatched: 1. CDR1 is MGHRA, CDR2 YSYEKL, per germline. This CDR3 has 12 residues.

CDR3 bases: TGTGCCAGCAGTAGGAAGGCGGCGTATGGCTACACCTTC. It encodes CASSRKAAYGYTF. The V call is TRBV6-2 or TRBV6-3, the J call TRBJ1-2; D is ambiguous. The germline CDR1 and CDR2 sequences are MNHEY and SVGEGT. V lost 5 bases and J 5 bases, leaving 12 bases between the germline ends. The CDR3 length is 13 residues.

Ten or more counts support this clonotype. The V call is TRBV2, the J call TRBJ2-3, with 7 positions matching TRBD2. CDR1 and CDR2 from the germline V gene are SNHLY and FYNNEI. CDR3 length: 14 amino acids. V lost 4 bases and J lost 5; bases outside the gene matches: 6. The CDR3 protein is CASSAAGEIDTQYF. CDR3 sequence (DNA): TGTGCCAGCAGTGCTGCGGGAGAGATAGATACGCAGTATTTT.

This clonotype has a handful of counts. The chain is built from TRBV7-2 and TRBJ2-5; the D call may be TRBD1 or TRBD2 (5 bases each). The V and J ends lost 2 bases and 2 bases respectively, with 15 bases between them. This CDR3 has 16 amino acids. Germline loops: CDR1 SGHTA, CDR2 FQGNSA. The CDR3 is CASSLYAVGTQETQYF. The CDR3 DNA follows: TGTGCCAGCAGCTTATATGCGGTCGGGACGCAAGAGACCCAGTACTTC.

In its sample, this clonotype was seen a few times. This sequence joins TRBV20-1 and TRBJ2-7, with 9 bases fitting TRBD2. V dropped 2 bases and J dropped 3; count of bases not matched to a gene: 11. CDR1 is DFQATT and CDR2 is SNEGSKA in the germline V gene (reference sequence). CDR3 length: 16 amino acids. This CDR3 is CSARPSSGRPVYEQYF. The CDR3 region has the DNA TGCAGTGCTAGACCATCCAGCGGGAGGCCCGTCTACGAGCAGTACTTC.

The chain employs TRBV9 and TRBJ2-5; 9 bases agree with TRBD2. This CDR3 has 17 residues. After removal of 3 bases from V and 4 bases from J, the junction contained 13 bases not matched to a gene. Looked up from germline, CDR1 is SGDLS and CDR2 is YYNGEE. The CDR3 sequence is CASSESELAGNTETQYF. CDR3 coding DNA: TGTGCCAGCAGCGAGAGTGAACTAGCGGGCAACACAGAGACCCAGTACTTC.

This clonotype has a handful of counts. CDR3 region: CASSSDFLAGGLNTGELFF. DNA of the CDR3: TGTGCCAGCAGCTCCGATTTTCTAGCGGGAGGGCTGAACACCGGGGAGCTGTTTTTT. V is TRBV11-1 and J is TRBJ2-2; 12 nucleotides match TRBD2. V dropped 4 bases and J dropped 1; count of bases not matched to a gene: 10. CDR1 and CDR2 from the germline V gene are SGHAT and FQDESV (reference sequence). This CDR3 is built from 19 residues.

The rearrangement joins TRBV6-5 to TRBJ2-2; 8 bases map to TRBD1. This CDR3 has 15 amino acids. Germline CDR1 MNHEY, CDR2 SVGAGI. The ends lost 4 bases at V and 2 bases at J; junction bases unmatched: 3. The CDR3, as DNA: TGTGCCAGCAGTTCCGGGACAGGCAACACCGGGGAGCTGTTTTTT. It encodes CASSSGTGNTGELFF.

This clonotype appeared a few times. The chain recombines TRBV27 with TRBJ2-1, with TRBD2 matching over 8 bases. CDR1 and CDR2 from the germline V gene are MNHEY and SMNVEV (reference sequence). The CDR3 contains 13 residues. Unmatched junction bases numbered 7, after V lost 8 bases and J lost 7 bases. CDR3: CASRKAGDNEQFF. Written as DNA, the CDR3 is TGTGCCAGCCGGAAAGCGGGAGATAATGAGCAGTTCTTC.

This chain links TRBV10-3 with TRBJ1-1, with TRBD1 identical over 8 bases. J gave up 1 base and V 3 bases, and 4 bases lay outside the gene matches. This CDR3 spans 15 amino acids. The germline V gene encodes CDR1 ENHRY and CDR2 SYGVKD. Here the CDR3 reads CAISDRGTGNTEAFF. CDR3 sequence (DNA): TGTGCCATCAGTGACCGCGGGACAGGGAACACTGAAGCTTTCTTT.

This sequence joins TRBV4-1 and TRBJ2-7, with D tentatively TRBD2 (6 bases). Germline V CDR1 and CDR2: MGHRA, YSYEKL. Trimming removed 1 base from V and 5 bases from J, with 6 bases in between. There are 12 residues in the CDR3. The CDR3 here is CASSQGGDEQYF. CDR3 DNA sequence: TGCGCCAGCAGCCAAGGCGGGGACGAGCAGTACTTC.

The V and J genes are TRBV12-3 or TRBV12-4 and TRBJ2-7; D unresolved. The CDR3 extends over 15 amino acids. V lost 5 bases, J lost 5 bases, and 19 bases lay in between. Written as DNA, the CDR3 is TGTGCCAGCAGTCTTCTGGATTTACGTCTCCACGAGCAGTACTTC. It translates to CASSLLDLRLHEQYF.

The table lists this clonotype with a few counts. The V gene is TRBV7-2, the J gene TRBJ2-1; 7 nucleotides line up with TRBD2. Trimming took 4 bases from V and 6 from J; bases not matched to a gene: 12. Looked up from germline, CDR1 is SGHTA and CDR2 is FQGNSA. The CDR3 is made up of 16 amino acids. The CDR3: CASSSGAGVSGNEQFF. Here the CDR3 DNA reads TGTGCCAGCAGCTCCGGCGCGGGAGTGAGTGGCAATGAGCAGTTCTTC.

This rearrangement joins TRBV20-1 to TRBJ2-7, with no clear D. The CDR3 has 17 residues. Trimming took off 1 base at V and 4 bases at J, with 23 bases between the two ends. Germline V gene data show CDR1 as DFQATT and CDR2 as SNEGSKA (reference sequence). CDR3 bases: TGCAGTGCTAGAGCTGGGTCCGAGGAGAATATTATTTACGAGCAGTACTTC. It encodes CSARAGSEENIIYEQYF.

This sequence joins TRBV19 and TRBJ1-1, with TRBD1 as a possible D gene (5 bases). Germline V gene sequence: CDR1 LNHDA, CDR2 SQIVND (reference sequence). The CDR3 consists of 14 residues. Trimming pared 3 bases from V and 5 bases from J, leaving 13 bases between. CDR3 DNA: TGTGCCAGTAGTATCGAGGGGAAGGCGACTGAAGCTTTCTTT. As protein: CASSIEGKATEAFF.

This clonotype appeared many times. CDR3 bases: TGTGCCAGCAGTTCAGGACTAGCGGGTTTCACAGATACGCAGTATTTT. Its protein is CASSSGLAGFTDTQYF. The rearrangement uses TRBV27 and TRBJ2-3, with TRBD2 identical over 11 bases. Trimming took 4 bases from V and 2 from J; bases not matched to a gene: 5. The CDR3 is made up of 16 amino acids. Germline CDR1 and CDR2: MNHEY and SMNVEV (reference sequence).

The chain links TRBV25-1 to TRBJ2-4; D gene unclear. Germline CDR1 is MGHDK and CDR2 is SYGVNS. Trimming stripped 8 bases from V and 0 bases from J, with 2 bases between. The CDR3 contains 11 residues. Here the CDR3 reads CASGAKNIQYF. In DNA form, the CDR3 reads TGTGCCAGCGGAGCCAAAAACATTCAGTACTTC.

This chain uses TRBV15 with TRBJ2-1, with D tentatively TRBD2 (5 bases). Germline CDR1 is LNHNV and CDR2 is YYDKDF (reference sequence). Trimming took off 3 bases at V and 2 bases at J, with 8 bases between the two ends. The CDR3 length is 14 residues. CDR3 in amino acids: CATSSSVPYNEQFF. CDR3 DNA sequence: TGTGCCACCAGCAGTAGCGTTCCCTACAATGAGCAGTTCTTC. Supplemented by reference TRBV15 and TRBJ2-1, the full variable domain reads DAMVIQNPRYQVTQFGKPVTLSCSQTLNHNVMYWYQQKSSQAPKLLFHYYDKDFNNEADTPDNFQSRRPNTSFCFLDIRSPGLGDTAMYLCATSSSVPYNEQFFGPGTRLTVL.

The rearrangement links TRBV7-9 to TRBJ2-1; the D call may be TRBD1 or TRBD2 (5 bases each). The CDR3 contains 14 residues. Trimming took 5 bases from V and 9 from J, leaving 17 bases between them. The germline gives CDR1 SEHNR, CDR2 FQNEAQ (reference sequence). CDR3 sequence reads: CASSPGTLCAEQFF. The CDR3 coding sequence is TGTGCCAGCAGCCCCGGGACCCTCTGCGCTGAGCAGTTCTTC.

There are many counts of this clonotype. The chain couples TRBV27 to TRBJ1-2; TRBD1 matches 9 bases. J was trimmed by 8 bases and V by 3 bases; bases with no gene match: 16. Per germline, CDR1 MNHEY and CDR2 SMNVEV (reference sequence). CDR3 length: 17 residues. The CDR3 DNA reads TGTGCCAGCAGTTTGAGTGCCTCACAGGGGGCAGAATACGGCTACACCTTC. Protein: CASSLSASQGAEYGYTF.

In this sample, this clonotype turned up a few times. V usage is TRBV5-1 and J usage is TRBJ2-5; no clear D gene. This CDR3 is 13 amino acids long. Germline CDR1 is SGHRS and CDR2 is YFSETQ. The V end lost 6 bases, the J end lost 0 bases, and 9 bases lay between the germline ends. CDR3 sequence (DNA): TGCGCCAGCAAACAGACGTACCAAGAGACCCAGTACTTC. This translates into CASKQTYQETQYF.

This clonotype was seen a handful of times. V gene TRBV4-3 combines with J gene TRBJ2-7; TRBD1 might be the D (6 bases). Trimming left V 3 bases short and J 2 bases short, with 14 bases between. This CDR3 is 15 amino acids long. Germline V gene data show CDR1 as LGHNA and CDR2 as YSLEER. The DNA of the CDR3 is TGCGCCAGCAGCCAGAGGTTAGGGGGTCCCTACGAGCAGTACTTC. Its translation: CASSQRLGGPYEQYF.

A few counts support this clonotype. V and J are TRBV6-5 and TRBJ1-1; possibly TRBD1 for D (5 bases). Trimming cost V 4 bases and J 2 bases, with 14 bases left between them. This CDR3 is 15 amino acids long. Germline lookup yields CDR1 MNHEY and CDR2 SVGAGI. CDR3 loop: CASSSLGPINTEAFF. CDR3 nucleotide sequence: TGTGCCAGCAGTTCGTTGGGACCGATTAACACTGAAGCTTTCTTT.

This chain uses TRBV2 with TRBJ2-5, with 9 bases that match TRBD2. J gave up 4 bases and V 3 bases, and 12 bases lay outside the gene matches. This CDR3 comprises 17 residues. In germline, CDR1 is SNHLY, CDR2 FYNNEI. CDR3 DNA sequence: TGTGCCAGCAGTGATCGCGCTAGCGGGACGACGGGAGAGACCCAGTACTTC. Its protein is CASSDRASGTTGETQYF. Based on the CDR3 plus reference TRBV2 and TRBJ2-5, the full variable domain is EPEVTQTPSHQVTQMGQEVILRCVPISNHLYFYWYRQILGQKVEFLVSFYNNEISEKSEIFDDQFSVERPDGSNFTLKIRSTKLEDSAMYFCASSDRASGTTGETQYFGPGTRLLVL.

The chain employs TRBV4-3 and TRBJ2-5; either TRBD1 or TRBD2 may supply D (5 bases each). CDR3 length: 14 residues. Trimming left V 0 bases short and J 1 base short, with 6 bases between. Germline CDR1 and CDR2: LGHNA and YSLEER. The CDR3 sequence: CASSQEGPQETQYF. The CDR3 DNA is TGCGCCAGCAGCCAAGAGGGACCCCAAGAGACCCAGTACTTC.

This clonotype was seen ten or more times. In DNA form, the CDR3 reads TGTGCCAGCAGCTCCGAGGACTACACCGAATCCCAGAGCTCCTACAATGAGCAGTTCTTC. It yields the protein CASSSEDYTESQSSYNEQFF. The chain is built from TRBV11-2 and TRBJ2-1, with D tentatively TRBD2 (6 bases). The CDR3 runs to 20 residues. V was shortened by 4 bases and J by 0 bases, with 25 bases between the two germline ends. Germline CDR1 reads SGHAT; CDR2 reads FQNNGV.